A selection of T cell receptor beta chains follows, all from one sample in a study of T-cell reconstitution after alpha-beta-depleted transplantation in children. Using its own MiXCR run on the PCR reads, TCRdb lists one record per CDR3 protein. The profile shows fewer than 450,000 distinct CDR3 sequences, roughly 15% of them singletons. The sample here was PBMCs, mostly from graft donor cells, taken 360 days after TCRalphabeta/CD19-depleted stem cell transplant. The receptors were sampled from a male patient between 2 and 10 years old who had a stem cell transplant for acute lymphoblastic leukemia, so the T cells may come from the graft donor. The CDR3 runs from the conserved cysteine through the conserved F or W. The D gene is left open where the match is weak. A clone size is listed for some rows: how often the clone was seen (once, few, many), or a class if it is expanded.

- TRBJ1-2 TRBV7-2 - CASSPHHDGPGSYTF TGTGCCAGCAGCCCACACCACGACGGACCGGGAAGCTACACCTTC
- TRBJ2-1 TRBV28 - CASSSPIGPPHEQFF TGTGCCAGCAGTTCTCCGATTGGTCCTCCACATGAGCAGTTCTTC
TRBD2 TRBJ2-5 TRBV28 - CASSLPREGWETQYF TGTGCCAGCAGTTTACCGCGGGAGGGCTGGGAGACCCAGTACTTC
TRBD2 TRBJ2-5 TRBV9 few CASSVSTSGQETQYF TGTGCCAGCAGCGTATCCACTAGCGGCCAAGAGACCCAGTACTTC
TRBD2 TRBJ2-3 TRBV28 many CASSFSGSPDTQYF TGTGCCAGCAGTTTCAGCGGGAGCCCAGATACGCAGTATTTT
TRBD2 TRBJ2-6 TRBV4-1 - CASSQDREGSGANVLTF TGCGCCAGCAGCCAAGATCGGGAGGGCTCCGGGGCCAACGTCCTGACTTTC
- TRBJ2-5 TRBV7-8 few CASSFWQGQETQYF TGTGCCAGCAGCTTTTGGCAGGGCCAAGAGACCCAGTACTTC
- TRBJ2-1 TRBV20-1 - CSAPTRNEQFF TGCAGTGCTCCTACTAGAAATGAGCAGTTCTTC
- TRBJ2-2 TRBV6-2/TRBV6-3 few CASSKPRELASNTGELFF TGTGCCAGCAGCAAGCCCCGGGAACTAGCCTCGAACACCGGGGAGCTGTTTTTT
- TRBJ2-1 TRBV25-1 few CASSGPGQGRNNEQFF TGTGCCAGCAGTGGCCCGGGGCAGGGAAGGAACAATGAGCAGTTCTTC
TRBD2 TRBJ2-2 TRBV7-2 - CASSSGTSERRTGELFF TGTGCCAGCAGCTCGGGGACTAGCGAGCGTCGGACCGGGGAGCTGTTTTTT
- TRBJ2-7 TRBV6-2/TRBV6-3 few CASSYGDWPVYEQYF TGTGCCAGCAGTTACGGCGATTGGCCAGTCTACGAGCAGTACTTC